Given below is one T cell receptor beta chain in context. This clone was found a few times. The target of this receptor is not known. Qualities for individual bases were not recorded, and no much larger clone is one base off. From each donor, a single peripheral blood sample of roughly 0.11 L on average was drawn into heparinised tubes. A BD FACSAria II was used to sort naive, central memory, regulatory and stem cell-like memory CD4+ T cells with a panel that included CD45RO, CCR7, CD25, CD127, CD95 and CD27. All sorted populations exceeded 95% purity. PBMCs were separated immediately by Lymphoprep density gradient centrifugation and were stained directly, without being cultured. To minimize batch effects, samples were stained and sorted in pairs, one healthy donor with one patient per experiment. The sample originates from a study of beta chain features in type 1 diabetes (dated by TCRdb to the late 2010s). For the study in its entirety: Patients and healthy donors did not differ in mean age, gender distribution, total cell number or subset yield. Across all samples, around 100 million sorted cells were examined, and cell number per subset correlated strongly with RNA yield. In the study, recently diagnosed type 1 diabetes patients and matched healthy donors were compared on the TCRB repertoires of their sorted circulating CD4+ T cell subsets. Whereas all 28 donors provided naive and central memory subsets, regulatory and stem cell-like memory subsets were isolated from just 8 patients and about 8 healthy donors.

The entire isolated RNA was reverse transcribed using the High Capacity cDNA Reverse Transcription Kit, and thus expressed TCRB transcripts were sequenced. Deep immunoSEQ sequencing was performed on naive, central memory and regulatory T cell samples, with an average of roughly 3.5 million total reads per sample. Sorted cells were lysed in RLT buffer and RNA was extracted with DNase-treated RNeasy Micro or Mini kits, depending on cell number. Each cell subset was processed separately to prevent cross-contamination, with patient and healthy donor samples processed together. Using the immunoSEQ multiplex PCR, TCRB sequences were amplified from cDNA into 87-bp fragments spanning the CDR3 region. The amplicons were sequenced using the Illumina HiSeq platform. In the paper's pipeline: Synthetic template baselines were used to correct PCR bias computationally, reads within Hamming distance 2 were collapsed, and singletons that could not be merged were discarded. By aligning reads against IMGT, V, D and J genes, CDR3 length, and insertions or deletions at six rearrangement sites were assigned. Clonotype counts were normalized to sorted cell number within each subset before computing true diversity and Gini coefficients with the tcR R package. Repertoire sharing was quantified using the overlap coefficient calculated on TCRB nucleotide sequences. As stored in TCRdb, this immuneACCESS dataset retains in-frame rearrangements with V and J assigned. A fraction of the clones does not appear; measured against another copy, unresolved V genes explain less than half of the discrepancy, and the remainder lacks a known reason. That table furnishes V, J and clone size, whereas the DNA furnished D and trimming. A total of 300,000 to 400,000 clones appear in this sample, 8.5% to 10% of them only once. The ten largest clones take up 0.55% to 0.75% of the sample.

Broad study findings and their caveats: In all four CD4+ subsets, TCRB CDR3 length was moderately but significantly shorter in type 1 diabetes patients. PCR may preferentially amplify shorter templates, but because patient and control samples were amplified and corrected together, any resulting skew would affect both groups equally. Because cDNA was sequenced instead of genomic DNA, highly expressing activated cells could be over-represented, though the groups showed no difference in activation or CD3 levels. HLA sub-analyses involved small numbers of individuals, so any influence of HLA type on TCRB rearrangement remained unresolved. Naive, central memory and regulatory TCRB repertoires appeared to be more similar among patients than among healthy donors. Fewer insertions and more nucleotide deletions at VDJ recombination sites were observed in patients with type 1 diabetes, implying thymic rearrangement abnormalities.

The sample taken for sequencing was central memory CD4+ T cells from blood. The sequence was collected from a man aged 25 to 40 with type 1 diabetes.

CDR3 protein: CASSPDNQKNIQYF. The DNA is TGCGCCAGCAGCCCGGACAATCAAAAAAACATTCAGTACTTC. This sequence uses TRBV5-1 and TRBJ2-4; a weak D assignment points to TRBD1 (5 bases agree). The V and J ends are trimmed by 4 bases and 4 bases, leaving 12 bases between them. CDR1 and CDR2 were assigned from the germline V gene as SGHRS and YFSETQ. The CDR3 measures 14 amino acids from cysteine to phenylalanine. Just CDR3 DNA is preserved here, 42 bases in frame from base 1. Reference TRBV5-1 and TRBJ2-4 genes cover what lies past the CDR3, so the full variable domain is KAGVTQTPRYLIKTRGQQVTLSCSPISGHRSVSWYQQTPGQGLQFLFEYFSETQRNKGNFPGRFSGRQFSNSRSEMNVSTLELGDSALYLCASSPDNQKNIQYFGAGTRLSVL.